This TCR beta chain is drawn from a study of blood T cells in healthy people across ages. A second about 7 to 12 cycle PCR used barcoded and J-beta primers. One entry per CDR3 protein results from TCRdb running MiXCR on the 5' RACE reads. The table records 800,000 or so distinct CDR3 sequences, about 45% of them present only once. The sample, approximately 10 milliliters of peripheral blood, was drawn from each donor. This CDR3 spans 15 amino acids. CDR1 ENHRY and CDR2 SYGVKD come from the germline V gene. The clonotype was recovered from a man at least 80 years old in good health. Sequencing used blood. The genes are TRBV10-3 and TRBJ2-1; 11 bases match TRBD2. The end of the DNA aligns better with TRBJ2-7, so the J call may be wrong. The CDR3 nucleotides read TGTGCCATCAGTGCGGGACTAGCGGAAATCAATGAGCAGTACTTC. Amino acid sequence: CAISAGLAEINEQYF.